The 8 T cell receptor beta chains presented below share a single source sample, sequenced in a study of cytomegalovirus exposure and HLA in healthy donors. A multiplex PCR was run with 60 Vbeta primers and 13 Jbeta primers. TCRdb keeps only in-frame clones here, not all; method: immunoSEQ multiplex PCR. Counted here are about 180,000 clones, 76% occurring once; the ten biggest clones make up 1.5% to 2%. The sequencing sample was made of PBMCs. The receptor set was obtained from a man between 18 and 35 years old in good health and CMV-seronegative.

CDR3 amino acids: CASSLDRANEQYF. The CDR3 DNA sequence: TGCGCCAGCAGCTTGGACAGGGCGAACGAGCAGTACTTC. This sequence joins TRBV5-1 and TRBJ2-5; the D gene is possibly TRBD1 (6 bases). The DNA end is more similar to TRBJ2-7, so the J call may be wrong. Looked up from germline, CDR1 is SGHRS and CDR2 is YFSETQ. The length of the CDR3 is 13 residues.

This rearrangement joins TRBV4-2 to TRBJ2-1; D is possibly TRBD2 (5 bases). V lost 0 bases and J lost 0, with 12 bases in between. This CDR3 region has 17 residues. The germline V gene has CDR1 LGHNA and CDR2 YNFKEQ. The CDR3 sequence is CASSQDLAQSSYNEQFF. DNA for the CDR3: TGTGCCAGCAGCCAAGATCTAGCCCAGAGCTCCTACAATGAGCAGTTCTTC.

The chain carries TRBV5-6 and TRBJ2-7; D possibly corresponds to TRBD2 (5 bases). Trimming stripped 0 bases from V and 4 bases from J, with 11 bases between. The CDR3 runs to 14 residues. Germline V lookup: CDR1 SGHDT, CDR2 YYEEEE. DNA of the CDR3: TGTGCCAGCAGCTTGGCGCCGGGGTGGTACGAGCAGTACTTC. It translates to CASSLAPGWYEQYF. Full variable domain (remainder filled in from reference TRBV5-6 and TRBJ2-7): DAGVTQSPTHLIKTRGQQVTLRCSPKSGHDTVSWYQQALGQGPQFIFQYYEEEERQRGNFPDRFSGHQFPNYSSELNVNALLLGDSALYLCASSLAPGWYEQYFGPGTRLTVT.

This chain joins TRBV4-2 and TRBJ1-2; no firm D call. Trimming removed 6 bases at V and 7 bases at J, with 15 bases between. The CDR3 loop spans 13 amino acids. Germline-derived CDR1 and CDR2 are LGHNA and YNFKEQ. In nucleotides, the CDR3 is TGTGCCAGCAGGGAGGGTGGCTCGCGTGGCTACACCTTC. Translation: CASREGGSRGYTF.

This clone was found a few times. This sequence joins TRBV7-2 and TRBJ2-1; possibly TRBD2 for D (5 bases). Trimming pared 5 bases from V and 3 bases from J, leaving 14 bases between. The CDR3 extends over 15 amino acids. The germline CDR1 and CDR2 sequences are SGHTA and FQGNSA. The CDR3 DNA sequence: TGTGCCAGCAGCCCCGGAAGCGGCCTCTACAATGAGCAGTTCTTC. This codes for CASSPGSGLYNEQFF.

The rearrangement uses TRBV28 and TRBJ2-2; 7 bases are shared with TRBD2. From germline, CDR1 is MDHEN and CDR2 SYDVKM. This CDR3 has 15 amino acids. Losses at the gene ends were 6 bases for V and 7 bases for J; bases not matched to a gene: 11. CDR3 DNA sequence: TGTGCCAGCAGCCGAGGACTAGTCGGAGGCGGGGAGCTGTTTTTT. It encodes CASSRGLVGGGELFF.

The V gene is TRBV6-6, the J gene TRBJ1-2, with D possibly TRBD1 on 6 matching bases. This CDR3 spans 14 amino acids. In germline, CDR1 is MNHNY, CDR2 SVGAGI (reference sequence). The V and J ends lost 5 bases and 2 bases respectively, with 12 bases between them. CDR3 sequence: CASSPGTLNYGYTF. DNA for the CDR3: TGTGCCAGCAGTCCAGGGACACTAAACTATGGCTACACCTTC.

This clone has more than one count but fewer than ten. This chain joins TRBV28 and TRBJ2-1, with TRBD2 matching 13 bases. V was clipped by 3 bases and J by 7 bases; unmatched bases: 6. Germline V lookup: CDR1 MDHEN, CDR2 SYDVKM. The CDR3 has 16 residues. CDR3 sequence: CASSFLLAGGWNEQFF. The CDR3 DNA reads TGTGCCAGCAGTTTCCTACTAGCGGGGGGGTGGAATGAGCAGTTCTTC.